These 28 T cell receptor beta chains share one sample of origin, sequenced in a study of identical twins. TCRdb re-derived calls from the 5' RACE reads in MiXCR, one entry per CDR3 protein. The profile shows a few hundred thousand distinct CDR3 sequences, about 8.5% of them singletons. The data also belong to a second study, concerning yellow fever vaccine responses in identical twins.

The sample comprised CD8+ T cells sorted from blood. All receptors derive from a woman between 18 and 29 years old in good health.

The chain couples TRBV27 to TRBJ2-6; TRBD1 or TRBD2 may be the D gene (6 bases each). V was pared by 6 bases and J by 3 bases, with 18 bases between. The CDR3 extends over 17 amino acids. Germline V gene sequence: CDR1 MNHEY, CDR2 SMNVEV (reference sequence). CDR3 amino acids: CASRNLGGQRGANVLTF. CDR3 coding DNA: TGTGCCAGCAGAAATTTGGGGGGCCAACGTGGGGCCAACGTCCTGACTTTC.

The rearrangement uses TRBV27 and TRBJ2-7; D is possibly TRBD1 or TRBD2 (5 bases each). Trimming stripped 5 bases from V and 3 bases from J, with 11 bases between. The germline CDR1 and CDR2 sequences are MNHEY and SMNVEV (reference sequence). CDR3 length: 13 residues. Here the CDR3 DNA reads TGTGCCAGCAGTCCAAGGGACCTCTACGAGCAGTACTTC. This sequence encodes CASSPRDLYEQYF.

This clonotype has a count of ten or more. The chain employs TRBV27 and TRBJ2-7, with 12 nucleotides matching TRBD2. From germline, CDR1 is MNHEY and CDR2 SMNVEV (reference sequence). This CDR3 region has 15 residues. Trimming removed 3 bases from V and 3 bases from J; junction bases left unmatched: 3. CDR3 in amino acids: CASSLGTSGYYEQYF. CDR3 DNA sequence: TGTGCCAGCAGTTTGGGGACTAGCGGGTACTACGAGCAGTACTTC.

In its sample, this clonotype was seen a few times. This chain joins TRBV5-1 and TRBJ2-5; D call uncertain. Trimming shortened V by 4 bases and J by 3 bases, and 10 bases separated the two germline ends. CDR1 is SGHRS and CDR2 is YFSETQ in the germline V gene. The CDR3 loop spans 13 amino acids. The CDR3 is CASSPSNEETQYF. CDR3 nucleotides: TGCGCCAGCAGCCCCAGTAATGAAGAGACCCAGTACTTC.

This chain uses TRBV7-9 with TRBJ2-1; the D is unclear. Looked up from germline, CDR1 is SEHNR and CDR2 is FQNEAQ (reference sequence). This CDR3 is 16 amino acids long. The germline V and J ends were trimmed by 1 base and 7 bases, with 17 bases remaining between them. CDR3 nucleotide sequence: TGTGCCAGCAGCTTAGGAGACGGACGAGCCCCAAATGAGCAGTTCTTC. Amino acids: CASSLGDGRAPNEQFF.

The CDR3 DNA is TGTGCCACCAGTGATAGCAACAGGGGGTGTTACGAGCAGTACTTC. Translated, it gives CATSDSNRGCYEQYF. V usage is TRBV24-1 and J usage is TRBJ2-7, with TRBD1 matching over 8 bases. V shed 3 bases, J shed 4 bases, and the junction held 7 bases outside the gene matches. This CDR3 is 15 amino acids long. Germline V gives CDR1 KGHDR, CDR2 SFDVKD.

This clonotype was seen at least ten times. The chain combines TRBV21-1 with TRBJ1-5. TRBV21-1 is tagged as a pseudogene. This CDR3 is 13 amino acids long. The CDR3 DNA reads as TGTGCCAGCAGCCTTGATCCGTATCAGCCCCAGCATTTT. This sequence encodes CASSLDPYQPQHF.

The V and J genes are TRBV5-5 and TRBJ1-2; D remains ambiguous. V lost 0 bases to trimming and J lost 8 bases, with 8 bases between them. The CDR3 is made up of 12 amino acids. Germline lookup yields CDR1 SGHKS and CDR2 YYEKEE (reference sequence). CDR3 amino acids: CASSLEMGGYTF. In DNA, the CDR3 is TGTGCCAGCAGCTTGGAGATGGGAGGCTACACCTTC. Together with reference TRBV5-5 and TRBJ1-2, the CDR3 gives the full variable domain: DAGVTQSPTHLIKTRGQQVTLRCSPISGHKSVSWYQQVLGQGPQFIFQYYEKEERGRGNFPDRFSARQFPNYSSELNVNALLLGDSALYLCASSLEMGGYTFGSGTRLTVV.

This chain joins TRBV7-9 and TRBJ1-5; 8 nucleotides agree with TRBD1. The germline CDR1 and CDR2 sequences are SEHNR and FQNEAQ (reference sequence). The CDR3 runs 15 residues. Trimming cost V 3 bases and J 7 bases; bases outside gene matches: 8. CDR3 nucleotide sequence: TGTGCCAGCAGCTTTGGACAGGGAGAGGGACAGCCCCAGCATTTT. Protein sequence: CASSFGQGEGQPQHF. Supplemented by reference TRBV7-9 and TRBJ1-5, the full variable domain reads DTGVSQNPRHKITKRGQNVTFRCDPISEHNRLYWYRQTLGQGPEFLTYFQNEAQLEKSRLLSDRFSAERPKGSFSTLEIQRTEQGDSAMYLCASSFGQGEGQPQHFGDGTRLSIL.

This chain joins TRBV12-3 or TRBV12-4 and TRBJ2-3; D call uncertain. V was trimmed by 5 bases and J by 2 bases, leaving 8 bases between them. The CDR3 totals 13 residues. CDR3 sequence reads: CASSVGITDTQYF. For the CDR3, the DNA is TGTGCCAGCAGTGTCGGTATCACAGATACGCAGTATTTT.

The CDR3 DNA reads as TGTGCCAGCAGCGTAGGACAGGGGAATTCACCCCTCCACTTT. It encodes CASSVGQGNSPLHF. The gene calls are TRBV9 and TRBJ1-6; 8 bases match TRBD1. Per the germline V gene, CDR1 is SGDLS and CDR2 is YYNGEE. The CDR3 has 14 residues. The trim removed 0 bases at V and 7 bases at J, leaving 0 bases unmatched.

There are a few counts of this clonotype. The chain is built from TRBV19 and TRBJ2-1; maybe TRBD1 (6 bases). The CDR3 length is 15 residues. V lost 5 bases to trimming and J lost 4 bases, with 15 bases between them. The V gene's germline CDR1 is LNHDA and CDR2 SQIVND (reference sequence). CDR3: CASSPSGVPYNEQFF. Here the CDR3 DNA reads TGTGCCAGTAGTCCCTCAGGGGTCCCGTACAATGAGCAGTTCTTC.

The chain recombines TRBV27 with TRBJ2-1, with 10 bases that match TRBD1. V lost 7 bases, J lost 2 bases, and 5 bases stayed unmatched. From germline, CDR1 is MNHEY and CDR2 SMNVEV (reference sequence). The CDR3 spans 15 residues. CDR3 sequence (DNA): TGTGCCAGCAATTCAGGGACAGGGGCCTACAATGAGCAGTTCTTC. Translating it yields CASNSGTGAYNEQFF.

The V call is TRBV7-3, the J call TRBJ2-5; 12 nucleotides match TRBD2. There are 19 residues in the CDR3. The V gene end was trimmed by 0 bases and the J gene end by 0 bases; junction bases not matched to a gene: 8. Germline V gene data show CDR1 as SGHTA and CDR2 as FQGTGA. CDR3 residues: CASSLTRLAGAWYQETQYF. The CDR3 DNA reads as TGTGCCAGCAGCTTAACGAGACTAGCGGGGGCCTGGTACCAAGAGACCCAGTACTTC.

Worth noting for this clonotype: A much more abundant neighbour one base away suggests this may be a read error. The chain is built from TRBV11-1 and TRBJ2-7; TRBD1 matches at 8 bases. CDR3 length equals 12 residues. CDR1 SGHAT and CDR2 FQDESV come from the germline V gene (reference sequence). In nucleotides, the CDR3 is TGTGCCGGCAGCCGAACAGGGGGCGAGCAGTACTTC. Its translation is CAGSRTGGEQYF.

This clonotype occurred many times. The chain carries TRBV3-1 and TRBJ2-1, with 7 bases lining up with TRBD2. V was pared by 2 bases and J by 4 bases, with 11 bases of the junction left unmatched. The CDR3 has 17 amino acids. CDR1 and CDR2 (germline): LGHDT, YNNKEL (reference sequence). CDR3 coding DNA: TGTGCCAGCAGCCAACGCCCCACGGGAGCGGGGTACAATGAGCAGTTCTTC. It is translated as CASSQRPTGAGYNEQFF.

The chain recombines TRBV11-2 with TRBJ2-1; TRBD2 aligns across 7 bases. CDR1 SGHAT and CDR2 FQNNGV come from the germline V gene. The junction had 3 bases not matched to a gene; V was cut back by 6 bases and J by 4 bases. The CDR3 spans 13 residues. CDR3 sequence: CASRNGGYNEQFF. The DNA for the CDR3 is TGTGCCAGCAGGAACGGGGGGTACAATGAGCAGTTCTTC.

The chain has TRBV7-2 and TRBJ2-2, with TRBD2 matching over 7 bases. CDR1 and CDR2 (germline): SGHTA, FQGNSA. The CDR3 runs to 14 residues. V lost 10 bases and J lost 7; bases outside the gene matches: 12. CDR3 DNA: TGTGCCAAAGCTACGGCTAGCGGAAACGGGGAGCTGTTTTTT. Encoded protein: CAKATASGNGELFF.

This clonotype came up many times. The V call is TRBV6-4, the J call TRBJ2-1; the match to TRBD1 covers 11 bases. This CDR3 has 16 amino acids. Per germline, CDR1 MRHNA and CDR2 SNTAGT. Trimming removed 2 bases from V and 6 bases from J; junction bases left unmatched: 6. CDR3 sequence (DNA): TGTGCCAGCAGTGACGCCCCCGGGACAGGGGGCAATGAGCAGTTCTTC. This sequence encodes CASSDAPGTGGNEQFF.

V and J are TRBV27 and TRBJ2-7, with 7 bases matching TRBD2. J gave up 6 bases and V 6 bases, and 11 bases lay outside the gene matches. The CDR3 extends over 14 amino acids. Per the germline V gene, CDR1 is MNHEY and CDR2 is SMNVEV (reference sequence). The CDR3 region has the DNA TGTGCCAGCAGGGAACTAGCGCTCCGATCCGAGCAGTACTTC. This codes for CASRELALRSEQYF.

The V and J genes are TRBV3-1 and TRBJ2-3; 9 positions agree with TRBD2. This CDR3 region has 16 residues. V lost 8 bases to trimming and J lost 0 bases; unmatched junction nucleotides: 9. Looked up from germline, CDR1 is LGHDT and CDR2 is YNNKEL (reference sequence). In nucleotides, the CDR3 is TGTGCCAGCTCCAAGCTAGCGGGGATTAGCACAGATACGCAGTATTTT. It is translated as CASSKLAGISTDTQYF.

For the CDR3, the DNA is TGTGCCAGCAGTTCCACCAAGACTAGCGGGTCGTTGACCCAGTACTTC. This encodes CASSSTKTSGSLTQYF. V usage is TRBV28 and J usage is TRBJ2-5, with 10 nucleotides matching TRBD2. Per the germline V gene, CDR1 is MDHEN and CDR2 is SYDVKM. The CDR3 length is 16 residues. With V trimmed by 4 bases and J by 7 bases, 12 bases remained unmatched.

This clonotype was seen ten or more times. This chain links TRBV7-8 with TRBJ2-1; TRBD1 matches at 8 bases. Germline-derived CDR1 and CDR2 are SGHVS and FQNEAQ. V trimming: 3 bases; J trimming: 2 bases; junction bases outside the gene matches: 3. The CDR3 is made up of 15 amino acids. The CDR3 region has the DNA TGTGCCAGCAGCTTGGACAGGGTGCCCTACAATGAGCAGTTCTTC. This sequence encodes CASSLDRVPYNEQFF.

This clonotype was observed many times. The chain links TRBV6-2 or TRBV6-3 to TRBJ2-5; TRBD2 aligns across 8 bases. The CDR3 runs 17 residues. The junction had 12 bases not matched to a gene; V was cut back by 4 bases and J by 2 bases. Germline loops: CDR1 MNHEY, CDR2 SVGEGT. The CDR3 here is CASSSTGPTSGQETQYF. The CDR3 bases are TGTGCCAGCAGTTCCACTGGCCCAACTAGCGGACAAGAGACCCAGTACTTC.

V usage is TRBV20-1 and J usage is TRBJ2-7, with D perhaps matching TRBD1 or TRBD2 (5 bases each). V was pared by 0 bases and J by 3 bases, with 12 bases between. This CDR3 is built from 14 residues. Germline-derived CDR1 and CDR2 are DFQATT and SNEGSKA (reference sequence). Here the CDR3 DNA reads TGCAGTGCTAGAGATCGGGGCAGTTACTACGAGCAGTACTTC. Translating gives CSARDRGSYYEQYF.

J is TRBJ2-7 and V is TRBV20-1; D remains unclear. The CDR3 consists of 14 residues. Germline V gene sequence: CDR1 DFQATT, CDR2 SNEGSKA (reference sequence). The V gene lost 0 bases and the J gene lost 1 base, with 10 bases spanning the gap. CDR3 residues: CSARDVYGSYEQYF. The CDR3 nucleotides read TGCAGTGCTAGAGATGTTTACGGATCCTACGAGCAGTACTTC.

This clonotype was recorded a few times. The chain couples TRBV2 to TRBJ2-1; D call uncertain. This CDR3 has 12 amino acids. Germline CDR1 and CDR2: SNHLY and FYNNEI. The ends were cut back, 4 bases at V and 5 bases at J, with 6 bases in the middle. CDR3 sequence (DNA): TGTGCCAGCAGTGTAGGACACAATGAGCAGTTCTTC. This gives the protein CASSVGHNEQFF.

This clonotype came up many times. The V and J genes are TRBV6-6 and TRBJ1-2; the match to TRBD1 covers 7 bases. V was clipped by 7 bases and J by 4 bases; unmatched bases: 6. Germline assignment: CDR1 MNHNY and CDR2 SVGAGI (reference sequence). The CDR3 has 13 amino acids. The CDR3 protein is CASTSGQLYGYTF. For the CDR3, the DNA is TGTGCCAGCACCTCGGGACAGCTCTATGGCTACACCTTC.